Below, 15 T cell receptor beta chains from the same sample are listed, as sequenced in a study of beta chain features in type 1 diabetes. Expressed TCRB transcripts were sequenced after all isolated RNA was converted to cDNA. Data came from immunoSEQ multiplex PCR; TCRdb stores just in-frame clones and leaves some out. The sample carries a few hundred thousand clones, more than 12% recorded once. Material: naive CD4+ T cells from blood. The receptors come from a young woman in good health.

CDR3 bases: TGTGCCAGTAGTAAGAGGGAAAACACTGAAGCTTTCTTT. It encodes CASSKRENTEAFF. The chain couples TRBV19 to TRBJ1-1; unclear D gene. CDR3 length: 13 amino acids. CDR1 LNHDA and CDR2 SQIVND come from the germline V gene (reference sequence). Trimming removed 4 bases at V and 2 bases at J, with 8 bases between.

This clone has just a few counts. V gene TRBV15 combines with J gene TRBJ2-6; D is possibly TRBD1 (6 bases). Trimming left V 1 base short and J 4 bases short, with 8 bases between. The CDR3 length is 15 residues. Germline-derived CDR1 and CDR2 are LNHNV and YYDKDF (reference sequence). DNA of the CDR3: TGTGCCACCAGCAGAGCAGGGGTCGGGGCCAACGTCCTGACTTTC. Translation: CATSRAGVGANVLTF.

This clone showed up just a few times. The same CDR3 also results from other DNA sequences found in this sample. The genes are TRBV18 and TRBJ2-5; D perhaps matches TRBD2 (6 bases). Germline V gives CDR1 KGHSH, CDR2 LQKENI. V was pared by 6 bases and J by 1 base, with 9 bases between. The CDR3 totals 13 residues. The CDR3 DNA reads as TGTGCCAGCTCCCCGGGACTCCAAGAGACCCAGTACTTC. Protein product: CASSPGLQETQYF.

This clone appeared a few times. The V gene is TRBV11-2, the J gene TRBJ2-2; possible D gene TRBD1, 6 bases. The V end lost 4 bases, the J end lost 2 bases, and 14 bases lay between the germline ends. The germline V gene encodes CDR1 SGHAT and CDR2 FQNNGV. CDR3 length: 16 residues. DNA of the CDR3: TGTGCCAGCAGCTATTCGGGACAAAAAAACACCGGGGAGCTGTTTTTT. It encodes CASSYSGQKNTGELFF.

This clone was picked up a small number of times. The chain carries TRBV4-2 and TRBJ2-3; TRBD1 matches at 9 bases. There are 16 residues in the CDR3. After removal of 5 bases from V and 1 base from J, the junction contained 7 bases not matched to a gene. Germline V gene sequence: CDR1 LGHNA, CDR2 YNFKEQ. The CDR3 sequence is CASSTAWTGGTDTQYF. The CDR3, as DNA: TGTGCCAGCAGCACCGCGTGGACAGGGGGCACAGATACGCAGTATTTT.

This chain links TRBV29-1 with TRBJ1-3; D remains ambiguous. The V and J ends lost 1 base and 1 base respectively, with 14 bases between them. Germline-derived CDR1 and CDR2 are SQVTM and ANQGSEA. This CDR3 region has 16 residues. The CDR3 DNA is TGCAGCGTTGAAGGGAGGTCCGGGGTATCTGGAAACACCATATATTTT. Its translation: CSVEGRSGVSGNTIYF.

This chain connects TRBV30 to TRBJ1-1; unclear D gene. CDR3 size: 14 residues. The V and J ends lost 0 bases and 6 bases respectively, with 14 bases between them. Germline CDR1 GTSNPN, CDR2 SVGIG (reference sequence). In DNA form, the CDR3 reads TGTGCCTGGAGTGTAATTCGGCAGACTGCTGAAGCTTTCTTT. It specifies CAWSVIRQTAEAFF.

This clone came up a few times. The chain uses TRBV5-1 and TRBJ2-7; 8 nucleotides match TRBD2. The CDR3 is 15 amino acids. Germline lookup yields CDR1 SGHRS and CDR2 YFSETQ. J was trimmed by 1 base and V by 2 bases; bases with no gene match: 5. The CDR3 DNA is TGCGCCAGCAGCTTACAAGCGGGAGCGTCCTACGAGCAGTACTTC. Protein sequence: CASSLQAGASYEQYF.

This rearrangement joins TRBV4-1 to TRBJ1-3; TRBD1 is a possible D gene (5 bases). The CDR3 is 14 amino acids. The germline CDR1 and CDR2 sequences are MGHRA and YSYEKL. V was clipped by 3 bases and J by 0 bases, with 6 bases between them. The CDR3 coding sequence is TGCGCCAGCAGCCAGACAGCCTCTGGAAACACCATATATTTT. Translation gives CASSQTASGNTIYF.

For this clone: At one boundary the junction diverges from the germline segment, which might be a read error. V is TRBV10-3 and J is TRBJ2-5, with TRBD2 identical over 9 bases. In germline, CDR1 is ENHRY, CDR2 SYGVKD. The CDR3 totals 20 residues. CDR3 amino acids: CAVSESLVGSGSSKQETQYF. The CDR3 DNA reads TGTGCCGTCAGTGAGTCGTTAGTAGGTAGCGGGAGCTCGAAACAAGAGACCCAGTACTTC.

In this sample, this clone turned up a few times. The V call is TRBV28, the J call TRBJ2-2; D unclear. The V end lost 2 bases, the J end lost 6 bases, and 4 bases lay between the germline ends. The germline gives CDR1 MDHEN, CDR2 SYDVKM. The CDR3 has 12 residues. CDR3 nucleotides: TGTGCCAGCAGTTTACCCGCCGGGGAGCTGTTTTTT. It is translated as CASSLPAGELFF.

This clone has just a few counts. The V gene is TRBV25-1, the J gene TRBJ1-1; 7 nucleotides match TRBD1. The CDR3 length is 14 residues. CDR1 and CDR2 from the germline V gene are MGHDK and SYGVNS. The V and J ends lost 6 bases and 3 bases, in that order; junction bases with no gene match: 7. CDR3 DNA: TGTGCCAGCAGACGTGCAGGGGGGTACACTGAAGCTTTCTTT. Translating gives CASRRAGGYTEAFF.

The rearrangement links TRBV7-3 to TRBJ2-7; 13 bases agree with TRBD2. The junction had 4 bases not matched to a gene; V was cut back by 5 bases and J by 6 bases. The CDR3 runs to 14 residues. Per the germline V gene, CDR1 is SGHTA and CDR2 is FQGTGA. The CDR3 DNA sequence: TGTGCCAGCAGCATTACTAGCGGGAGGGTCGAGCAGTACTTC. Translated: CASSITSGRVEQYF.

This chain links TRBV4-1 with TRBJ1-1; 7 bases are shared with TRBD1. This CDR3 contains 15 residues. Trimming at V came to 0 bases and at J to 5 bases, leaving 6 bases not matched to a gene. Per the germline V gene, CDR1 is MGHRA and CDR2 is YSYEKL. The CDR3 DNA follows: TGCGCCAGCAGCCAAGAACCGACAGGGAATACTGAAGCTTTCTTT. Its protein is CASSQEPTGNTEAFF.

The rearrangement links TRBV11-3 to TRBJ2-1; D remains unclear. V shed 1 base and J shed 3 bases, with 10 bases lying between them. The CDR3 runs to 15 residues. Germline CDR1 reads SGHNT; CDR2 reads YENEEA. This CDR3 reads CASSLGTSVYNEQFF. The CDR3, as DNA: TGTGCCAGCAGCTTAGGAACCAGCGTCTACAATGAGCAGTTCTTC.